A single sample gave rise to the 2 T cell receptor beta chains below, sequenced in a study of cytomegalovirus exposure and HLA in healthy donors. Primers: 60 Vbeta forward and 13 Jbeta reverse. Method: immunoSEQ multiplex PCR; TCRdb's copy keeps in-frame clones and lacks some. The sample comprises roughly 100,000 clones, 65% to 80% of which are singletons, and around 5.1% rests with the top ten. What was sequenced was PBMCs. These receptors came from a female donor in good health and CMV-seropositive.

The V and J genes are TRBV27 and TRBJ2-7; 7 bases are shared with TRBD1. The trim removed 3 bases at V and 2 bases at J, leaving 4 bases unmatched. This CDR3 is 14 amino acids long. Looked up from germline, CDR1 is MNHEY and CDR2 is SMNVEV (reference sequence). The CDR3, as DNA: TGTGCCAGCAGTTTTCACAGGGGTACCTACGAGCAGTACTTC. Its protein product is CASSFHRGTYEQYF.

The chain carries TRBV21-1 and TRBJ2-5; the DNA was not used to check the table's D call, TRBD1. TRBV21-1 is termed a pseudogene. CDR3 length: 16 residues. The CDR3 spells CASSKGGQGARETQYF. Here the CDR3 DNA reads TGTGCCAGCAGCAAAGGAGGGCAGGGGGCGCGGGAGACCCAGTACTTC.